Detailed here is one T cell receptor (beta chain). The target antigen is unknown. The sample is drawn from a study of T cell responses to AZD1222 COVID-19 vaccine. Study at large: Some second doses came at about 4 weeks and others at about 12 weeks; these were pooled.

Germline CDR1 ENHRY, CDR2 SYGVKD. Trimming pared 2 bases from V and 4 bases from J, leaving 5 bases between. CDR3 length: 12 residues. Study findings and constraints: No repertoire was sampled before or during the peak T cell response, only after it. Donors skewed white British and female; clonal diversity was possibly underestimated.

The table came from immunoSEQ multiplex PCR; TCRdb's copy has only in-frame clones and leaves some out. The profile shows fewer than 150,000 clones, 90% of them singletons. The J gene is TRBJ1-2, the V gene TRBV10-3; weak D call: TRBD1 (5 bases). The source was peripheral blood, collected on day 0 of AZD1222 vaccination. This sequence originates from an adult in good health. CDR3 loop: CAISETGYGYTF. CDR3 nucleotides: TGTGCCATCAGTGAGACAGGCTATGGCTACACCTTC.